This TCR beta chain stems from a study of T-cell reconstitution after alpha-beta-depleted transplantation in children listed by TCRdb under 2016. Background on the whole study: The study quantitatively tracked T-cell immune reconstitution after TCRalphabeta/CD19-depleted allogeneic hematopoietic cell transplantation in children using TCR repertoire profiling. Overall study results and their limits: In some patients, the high TCRbeta diversity seen at day 60 was put down to recipient T cells and intrathymic progenitors that had survived conditioning. The frequencies of hyperexpanded clones fell over the following months, and after one year, T-cell counts and TCRbeta diversity were mostly attributed to newly produced T cells. About two months after transplant, the apparently early recovery of alphabetaT-cell counts reportedly depended on just several hundred clones that had expanded rapidly and came from non-depleted graft cells.

There are a few counts of this clonotype. Its antigen is currently not known. No much larger clonotype is one base removed from it; base qualities were not supplied. The CDR3 runs 16 residues from the cysteine to the phenylalanine. The retained sequence is limited to the CDR3, 48 bases, with the frame set at the first base. V is trimmed back by 2 bases and J by 5 bases, and the junction contains 8 bases that no gene match accounts for. The CDR1 and CDR2 encoded by the germline V gene are SGHRS and YFSETQ. The treatment or condition label, read with the paper, signifies: allogeneic hematopoietic cell transplantation with graft depleted of TCRalphabeta T cells and CD19 B cells. TCRalphabeta/CD19-depleted allogeneic hematopoietic cell grafts were given to the transplant recipients, all of whom were children. Receptors were amplified or captured by PCR. The reads were generated on an Illumina HiSeq 2500. TCR libraries were prepared with molecular barcoding, using unique molecular identifiers to normalize TCRbeta repertoire quantification. The public reads were quality trimmed at Q25 with fastp and then assembled into clones with MiXCR by TCRdb, keeping productive beta chains. All rows with the same CDR3 protein become a single entry with the most common DNA and genes. This sample holds a few hundred thousand distinct CDR3 sequences; roughly 30% were observed only once. The top ten hold under 45% of the sample.

Sequencing used PBMCs, obtained before TCRalphabeta/CD19-depleted stem cell transplant. The V gene is TRBV5-1 and the J gene is TRBJ2-5, with 11 central nucleotides matching TRBD2. The source of this sequence is a boy less than two years old with Wiskott-Aldrich syndrome, due to receive a stem cell transplant. In nucleotides, the sequence is TGCGCCAGCAGCTTACAGTCTAGCGGGAGGTTTGAGACCCAGTACTTC. Translation gives CASSLQSSGRFETQYF.